This T cell receptor beta chain was sequenced in a study of T cell repertoires in cytomegalovirus infection. About the study: Indications of both CMV infection and matching HLA type were provided by public TCR beta signatures. Study-wide results and limits: Predominance within the ex vivo response was attributable to HLA-C-restricted CMV-specific TCR beta clonotypes. Cumulative frequency (of public TCR beta family members) identified carriers of CMV plus the relevant HLA.

TCRdb re-analysed the reads in MiXCR, keeping a single row per CDR3 protein. The data hold 450,000 to 550,000 distinct CDR3 sequences, with 15% to 20% observed a single time. Ten or more counts support this clonotype. What it binds is unknown. CDR1 LGHNT and CDR2 FRNRAP come from the germline V gene. The CDR3 runs 16 residues. Trimming left V 6 bases short and J 0 bases short, with 14 bases between. The rearrangement links TRBV12-5 to TRBJ2-2, with D possibly called TRBD1 or TRBD2 (5 bases each). Sequencing used CD8+ T cells from PBMCs. The receptor was isolated from a human donor in good health (CMV status not recorded). Some clones in this sample may be carry-over from other donors' samples. The CDR3 is CASGSREYTNTGELFF. The CDR3 DNA is TGTGCTAGTGGCTCCAGGGAGTATACGAACACCGGGGAGCTGTTTTTT.